This TCR beta chain was recovered during a study of regulatory T cells in long-lasting Graves disease. About the study: Persistent Graves' disease required over 5 years of antithyroid drugs and positive TSH receptor antibodies.

Germline assignment: CDR1 SGHTA and CDR2 FQGNSA. V lost 0 bases to trimming and J lost 9 bases, with 12 bases between them. This CDR3 is built from 14 residues. This clonotype appeared a few times. The TCR beta library used iRepertoire HTBI primers with Arm-PCR amplification of CDR3. Each CDR3 protein gets one entry after TCRdb re-called the multiplex PCR reads with MiXCR. Among fewer than 450,000 distinct CDR3 sequences listed, around 20% were seen once. Stated time point: persistent/refractory GD, antithyroid drugs over 5 years with positive TRAb. From RNA extracted from PBMCs, the TCR library was made.

The starting material was peripheral blood mononuclear cells (PBMCs), obtained when the disease was refractory, from a patient treated with antithyroid drugs. V and J are TRBV7-2 and TRBJ1-3; possible D gene TRBD1, 5 bases. This TCR was sampled from a female donor with Graves disease. CDR3: CASSLAPRVSTIYF. The CDR3 region has the DNA TGTGCCAGCAGCTTAGCGCCCAGGGTTAGCACCATATATTTT.